These 23 T cell receptor beta chains were all obtained from the same sample, sequenced in a study. TCRdb's table, derived via immunoSEQ multiplex PCR, lists solely in-frame clones and lacks some. The repertoire consists of 60,000 to 85,000 clones, with 93% occurring once and the leading ten covering roughly 4.2%. The material sequenced was PBMCs. These receptors were taken from a middle-aged man with rheumatoid arthritis.

This chain connects TRBV27 to TRBJ1-1; D is undetermined. The CDR3 is made up of 15 amino acids. V was shortened by 8 bases and J by 7 bases, with 23 bases between the two germline ends. Germline CDR1 is MNHEY and CDR2 is SMNVEV (reference sequence). CDR3 in amino acids: CASLLEGGGTSEAFF. CDR3 coding DNA: TGTGCCAGCCTCCTCGAAGGAGGCGGAACGAGTGAAGCTTTCTTT.

Only one count was recorded for this clone. The V and J genes are TRBV7-9 and TRBJ2-6; no reliable D call. The germline gives CDR1 SEHNR, CDR2 FQNEAQ (reference sequence). Trimming pared 2 bases from V and 0 bases from J, leaving 8 bases between. The CDR3 sequence is 16 residues long. The CDR3 sequence: CASSLQNPSGANVLTF. Here the CDR3 DNA reads TGTGCCAGCAGCTTACAGAACCCCTCTGGGGCCAACGTCCTGACTTTC. Full variable domain (remainder filled in from reference TRBV7-9 and TRBJ2-6): DTGVSQNPRHKITKRGQNVTFRCDPISEHNRLYWYRQTLGQGPEFLTYFQNEAQLEKSRLLSDRFSAERPKGSFSTLEIQRTEQGDSAMYLCASSLQNPSGANVLTFGAGSRLTVL.

This rearrangement joins TRBV7-9 to TRBJ1-1; 7 bases line up with TRBD1. The germline V gene encodes CDR1 SEHNR and CDR2 FQNEAQ (reference sequence). V lost 5 bases, J lost 3 bases, and 9 bases stayed unmatched. This CDR3 is built from 15 residues. This CDR3 reads CASSPPGGWYTEAFF. DNA for the CDR3: TGTGCCAGCAGCCCTCCAGGGGGTTGGTACACTGAAGCTTTCTTT.

The V gene is TRBV4-1, the J gene TRBJ2-7; TRBD1 is a possible D gene (5 bases). There are 13 residues in the CDR3. V lost 4 bases and J 1 base, leaving 8 bases between the germline ends. Germline assignment: CDR1 MGHRA and CDR2 YSYEKL. The CDR3 bases are TGCGCCAGCAGCCTACAGGTTTCCTACGAGCAGTACTTC. Protein: CASSLQVSYEQYF.

The V gene is TRBV7-9, the J gene TRBJ1-1, with D hard to call. The CDR3 contains 13 residues. Trimming removed 1 base at V and 3 bases at J, with 6 bases between. Germline V gene data show CDR1 as SEHNR and CDR2 as FQNEAQ (reference sequence). This CDR3 reads CASSLDMYTEAFF. The CDR3, as DNA: TGTGCCAGCAGCTTAGATATGTACACTGAAGCTTTCTTT.

The chain's CDR3 is CATSAPQSDGKDTQYF. The CDR3 nucleotides are TGTGCCACCAGTGCCCCTCAGAGTGATGGGAAAGATACGCAGTATTTT. This chain links TRBV24-1 with TRBJ2-3; D unresolved. The V end was cut by 5 bases, the J end by 5 bases, with 19 bases between. CDR3 size: 16 residues. The germline gives CDR1 KGHDR, CDR2 SFDVKD.

The chain couples TRBV11-2 to TRBJ2-5; 9 bases match TRBD1. Looked up from germline, CDR1 is SGHAT and CDR2 is FQNNGV. The V gene end was trimmed by 5 bases and the J gene end by 5 bases; junction bases not matched to a gene: 6. The CDR3 extends over 14 amino acids. The CDR3: CASSTGTGSETQYF. In DNA form, the CDR3 reads TGTGCCAGCAGCACCGGGACAGGGAGCGAGACCCAGTACTTC. The whole variable domain, remainder taken from reference TRBV11-2 and TRBJ2-5, is EAGVAQSPRYKIIEKRQSVAFWCNPISGHATLYWYQQILGQGPKLLIQFQNNGVVDDSQLPKDRFSAERLKGVDSTLKIQPAKLEDSAVYLCASSTGTGSETQYFGPGTRLLVL.

With regard to this clone: Other DNA sequences from this sample encode an identical CDR3 as well. The gene calls are TRBV28 and TRBJ1-1; D not resolved. Trimming cost V 2 bases and J 1 base, with 8 bases left between them. The CDR3 is made up of 14 amino acids. Germline values: CDR1 MDHEN, CDR2 SYDVKM. CDR3 loop: CASSLRTANTEAFF. The CDR3 bases are TGTGCCAGCAGTTTACGGACGGCGAACACTGAAGCTTTCTTT. Based on the CDR3 plus reference TRBV28 and TRBJ1-1, the full variable domain is DVKVTQSSRYLVKRTGEKVFLECVQDMDHENMFWYRQDPGLGLRLIYFSYDVKMKEKGDIPEGYSVSREKKERFSLILESASTNQTSMYLCASSLRTANTEAFFGQGTRLTVV.

V gene TRBV19 combines with J gene TRBJ1-2, with D maybe TRBD1 (6 bases). V was trimmed by 4 bases and J by 5 bases, leaving 17 bases between them. The CDR3 runs 15 residues. Germline V gene lookup returns CDR1 LNHDA and CDR2 SQIVND (reference sequence). CDR3 in amino acids: CASSTHRTVTYGYTF. The CDR3 DNA reads as TGTGCCAGTAGTACCCATCGGACAGTAACATATGGCTACACCTTC.

The chain employs TRBV11-1 and TRBJ2-7; 7 bases fit TRBD2. Per the germline V gene, CDR1 is SGHAT and CDR2 is FQDESV (reference sequence). The CDR3 sequence is 13 residues long. With 3 bases clipped from V and 2 bases from J, the junction kept 1 base outside the gene matches. CDR3 coding DNA: TGTGCCAGCAGCTTCGCGGGGGCCTACGAGCAGTACTTC. This translates into CASSFAGAYEQYF.

The chain is built from TRBV30 and TRBJ1-1, with TRBD1 identical over 10 bases. J gave up 3 bases and V 1 base, and 2 bases lay outside the gene matches. CDR1 is GTSNPN, CDR2 SVGIG, per germline (reference sequence). This CDR3 is built from 14 residues. The CDR3 DNA follows: TGTGCCTGGAGTGGGGACAGGGGTGACACTGAAGCTTTCTTT. Translating gives CAWSGDRGDTEAFF.

The V gene is TRBV7-9, the J gene TRBJ2-3; D remains unclear. The ends were cut back, 5 bases at V and 0 bases at J, with 15 bases in the middle. There are 16 residues in the CDR3. Per germline, CDR1 SEHNR and CDR2 FQNEAQ (reference sequence). The CDR3 sequence: CASSPRQGGSTDTQYF. The CDR3, as DNA: TGTGCCAGCAGCCCCCGGCAAGGCGGCAGCACAGATACGCAGTATTTT. Drawing the rest from reference TRBV7-9 and TRBJ2-3, the complete variable domain is DTGVSQNPRHKITKRGQNVTFRCDPISEHNRLYWYRQTLGQGPEFLTYFQNEAQLEKSRLLSDRFSAERPKGSFSTLEIQRTEQGDSAMYLCASSPRQGGSTDTQYFGPGTRLTVL.

The chain couples TRBV11-2 to TRBJ1-1; D is ambiguous. The CDR3 is 12 residues long. CDR1 SGHAT and CDR2 FQNNGV come from the germline V gene. V lost 5 bases, J lost 4 bases, and 8 bases lay in between. Here the CDR3 reads CASSLSGTEAFF. CDR3 DNA sequence: TGTGCCAGCAGCCTGTCAGGCACTGAAGCTTTCTTT. Variable domain in full (rest from reference TRBV11-2 and TRBJ1-1): EAGVAQSPRYKIIEKRQSVAFWCNPISGHATLYWYQQILGQGPKLLIQFQNNGVVDDSQLPKDRFSAERLKGVDSTLKIQPAKLEDSAVYLCASSLSGTEAFFGQGTRLTVV.

The chain links TRBV4-1 to TRBJ1-5, with D perhaps matching TRBD1 (5 bases). V dropped 1 base and J dropped 3 bases, with 10 bases sitting between them. The CDR3 consists of 15 residues. CDR1 is MGHRA and CDR2 is YSYEKL in the germline V gene. In DNA form, the CDR3 reads TGCGCCAGCAGCCAAGCAGGGTGGACCAATCAGCCCCAGCATTTT. It encodes CASSQAGWTNQPQHF.

The chain joins TRBV27 to TRBJ1-6; D perhaps matches TRBD1 (6 bases). Trimming cost V 6 bases and J 0 bases, with 15 bases left between them. The CDR3 spans 17 residues. CDR1 MNHEY and CDR2 SMNVEV come from the germline V gene (reference sequence). CDR3: CASSSRGGSSYNSPLHF. The CDR3 nucleotides read TGTGCCAGCAGCTCCAGGGGCGGGAGCTCCTATAATTCACCCCTCCACTTT.

The chain is built from TRBV30 and TRBJ1-5; D ambiguous. Trimming took 3 bases from V and 0 from J, leaving 18 bases between them. Germline values: CDR1 GTSNPN, CDR2 SVGIG (reference sequence). CDR3 length equals 17 residues. CDR3 region: CAWSPPRTLYSNQPQHF. CDR3 DNA: TGTGCCTGGAGCCCCCCGCGTACGCTATATAGCAATCAGCCCCAGCATTTT.

This clone appeared once. The chain joins TRBV27 to TRBJ2-5; 7 bases agree with TRBD2. The CDR3 loop spans 12 amino acids. J was trimmed by 5 bases and V by 5 bases; bases with no gene match: 2. The V gene's germline CDR1 is MNHEY and CDR2 SMNVEV (reference sequence). This chain's CDR3 is CASSTGRETQYF. The CDR3 coding sequence is TGTGCCAGCAGTACCGGGAGGGAGACCCAGTACTTC.

This clone appeared once. The chain recombines TRBV28 with TRBJ2-7; TRBD2 agrees at 9 bases. The CDR3 totals 13 residues. Germline V lookup: CDR1 MDHEN, CDR2 SYDVKM. The J segment lost 12 bases and the V segment lost 3 bases, leaving 9 bases of the junction unmatched. The CDR3: CASSLGLASMGYF. CDR3 nucleotides: TGTGCCAGCAGTTTGGGACTAGCCTCTATGGGGTACTTC.

This chain connects TRBV7-9 to TRBJ2-1, with TRBD2 matching over 8 bases. The V gene end was trimmed by 5 bases and the J gene end by 8 bases; junction bases not matched to a gene: 11. Germline values: CDR1 SEHNR, CDR2 FQNEAQ (reference sequence). This CDR3 is built from 15 residues. The CDR3, as DNA: TGTGCCAGCAGCGGGGAAAGCGGGAGCTGGTATGAGCAGTTCTTC. Residues: CASSGESGSWYEQFF.

V gene TRBV9 combines with J gene TRBJ1-3; weak D call: TRBD1 (5 bases). The ends were cut back, 4 bases at V and 8 bases at J, with 19 bases in the middle. Germline CDR1 SGDLS, CDR2 YYNGEE. This CDR3 is built from 15 residues. CDR3 coding DNA: TGTGCCAGCAGCACGCAGGGTGGGGGTTTAGACACCATATATTTT. It encodes CASSTQGGGLDTIYF.

This chain connects TRBV6-1 to TRBJ2-7; the D is unclear. The CDR3 is 14 amino acids. Per the germline V gene, CDR1 is MNHNS and CDR2 is SASEGT. V shed 3 bases and J shed 2 bases, with 11 bases lying between them. The CDR3 nucleotides read TGTGCCAGCAGTGATTTGTCAGCCCCCTACGAGCAGTACTTC. Protein sequence: CASSDLSAPYEQYF.

The J gene is TRBJ2-5, the V gene TRBV7-2; 7 nucleotides match TRBD2. Germline values: CDR1 SGHTA, CDR2 FQGNSA. The V segment lost 5 bases and the J segment 3 bases; nucleotides outside the gene matches: 6. The CDR3 is 14 amino acids. CDR3 amino acids: CASSPRLAEETQYF. CDR3 bases: TGTGCCAGCAGCCCCCGGCTAGCGGAAGAGACCCAGTACTTC.

The rearrangement uses TRBV6-5 and TRBJ2-1; D is undetermined. The CDR3 runs 15 residues. Germline V lookup: CDR1 MNHEY, CDR2 SVGAGI. The V end was cut by 6 bases, the J end by 0 bases, with 12 bases between. The chain's CDR3 is CASSRLPSSYNEQFF. Written as DNA, the CDR3 is TGTGCCAGCAGCCGACTTCCTAGCTCCTACAATGAGCAGTTCTTC.